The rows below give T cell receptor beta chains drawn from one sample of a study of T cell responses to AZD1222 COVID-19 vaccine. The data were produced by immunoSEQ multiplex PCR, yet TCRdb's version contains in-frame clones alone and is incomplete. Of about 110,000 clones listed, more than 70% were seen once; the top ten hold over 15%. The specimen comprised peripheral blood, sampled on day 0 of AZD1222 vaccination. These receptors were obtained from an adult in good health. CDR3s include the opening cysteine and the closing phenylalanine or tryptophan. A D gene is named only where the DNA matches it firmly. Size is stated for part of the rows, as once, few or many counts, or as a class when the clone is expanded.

CDR3nt: TGTGCCAGCACCCCTGAGTCCGGGACAGGGCGTTCTGAAGCTTTCTTT
CDR3aa: CASTPESGTGRSEAFF
d_gene: TRBD1
j_gene: TRBJ1-1
abundance: -
v_gene: TRBV28

CDR3nt: TGTGCCAGCAGTGAAGCGGGACTTGGGGACAGGGGCCGACCCGGGGAAAAACTGTTTTTT
CDR3aa: CASSEAGLGDRGRPGEKLFF
d_gene: TRBD1
j_gene: TRBJ1-4
abundance: -
v_gene: TRBV6-1

CDR3nt: TGTGCCAGCAGTTTAAGCAGCTACTCTGGAAACACCATATATTTT
CDR3aa: CASSLSSYSGNTIYF
d_gene: -
j_gene: TRBJ1-3
abundance: -
v_gene: TRBV28

CDR3nt: TGTGCCATCAGTGAGGGACTAGCGGGGAACACAGATACGCAGTATTTT
CDR3aa: CAISEGLAGNTDTQYF
d_gene: TRBD2
j_gene: TRBJ2-3
abundance: -
v_gene: TRBV10-3

CDR3nt: TGTGCCAGCAGCGTATCCCAGGGGCCCTCCTACGAGCAGTACTTC
CDR3aa: CASSVSQGPSYEQYF
d_gene: -
j_gene: TRBJ2-7
abundance: once
v_gene: TRBV9

CDR3nt: TGTGCCAGCTCACCACCGGACGAGGGGAAGGAGACCCAGTACTTC
CDR3aa: CASSPPDEGKETQYF
d_gene: -
j_gene: TRBJ2-5
abundance: -
v_gene: TRBV18

CDR3nt: TGTGCCAGCAGTTTCCGGACAGGGGGCACCGGGGAGCTGTTTTTT
CDR3aa: CASSFRTGGTGELFF
d_gene: TRBD1
j_gene: TRBJ2-2
abundance: -
v_gene: TRBV6-1

CDR3nt: TGTGCCAGCAGACCGACCGGGAGGATGGGTGAGCAGTTCTTC
CDR3aa: CASRPTGRMGEQFF
d_gene: TRBD2
j_gene: TRBJ2-1
abundance: -
v_gene: TRBV6-5

CDR3nt: TGTGCCAGCAGTTCCTCAGGGGTAAGGTGGAACACTGAAGCTTTCTTT
CDR3aa: CASSSSGVRWNTEAFF
d_gene: -
j_gene: TRBJ1-1
abundance: -
v_gene: TRBV28

CDR3nt: TGTGCCAGCAGCCTCCGGGACTCCGGGGGCACAGATACGCAGTATTTT
CDR3aa: CASSLRDSGGTDTQYF
d_gene: -
j_gene: TRBJ2-3
abundance: -
v_gene: TRBV3-1/TRBV3-2

CDR3nt: TGTGCCAGCAGCCCCCCGGGGCCCCAACGGGCTGGCTACACCTTC
CDR3aa: CASSPPGPQRAGYTF
d_gene: -
j_gene: TRBJ1-2
abundance: once
v_gene: TRBV7-9

CDR3nt: TGTGCCAGTAGTTTCGGACCGGGCAATCAGCCCCAGCATTTT
CDR3aa: CASSFGPGNQPQHF
d_gene: -
j_gene: TRBJ1-5
abundance: -
v_gene: TRBV19

CDR3nt: TGCGCCAGCCGGGGCGAAGGGGAGCAGTTCTTC
CDR3aa: CASRGEGEQFF
d_gene: -
j_gene: TRBJ2-1
abundance: few
v_gene: TRBV5-1

CDR3nt: TGTGCCAGCAGGACTCCCCGGGGTCAAAGCTCCTACGAGCAGTACTTC
CDR3aa: CASRTPRGQSSYEQYF
d_gene: -
j_gene: TRBJ2-7
abundance: few
v_gene: TRBV27

CDR3nt: TGTGCCAGCAGCACTACGGGACTCCCAGATACGCAGTATTTT
CDR3aa: CASSTTGLPDTQYF
d_gene: -
j_gene: TRBJ2-3
abundance: -
v_gene: TRBV7-9

CDR3nt: TGTGCTAGTGGTCCGGGTTTTACTGAAGCTTTCTTT
CDR3aa: CASGPGFTEAFF
d_gene: -
j_gene: TRBJ1-1
abundance: -
v_gene: TRBV12-5

CDR3nt: TGCGCCAGCAGCTTCCCAAACTACGAGCAGTACTTC
CDR3aa: CASSFPNYEQYF
d_gene: -
j_gene: TRBJ2-7
abundance: -
v_gene: TRBV5-1

CDR3nt: TGTGCCAGCAGCGAGCAGGGACAGGGTGGAAATGAGCAGTTCTTC
CDR3aa: CASSEQGQGGNEQFF
d_gene: TRBD1
j_gene: TRBJ2-1
abundance: -
v_gene: TRBV5-6

CDR3nt: TGTGCCAGCAGTTACGACAGGGTGAACACTGAAGCTTTCTTT
CDR3aa: CASSYDRVNTEAFF
d_gene: TRBD1
j_gene: TRBJ1-1
abundance: -
v_gene: TRBV6-5

CDR3nt: TGTGCCGACCGCAGAAACACTGAAGCTTTCTTT
CDR3aa: CADRRNTEAFF
d_gene: -
j_gene: TRBJ1-1
abundance: once
v_gene: TRBV2

CDR3nt: TGTGCCAGTACGGACGGGACAGGGGGCAATCAGCCCCAGCATTTT
CDR3aa: CASTDGTGGNQPQHF
d_gene: TRBD1
j_gene: TRBJ1-5
abundance: -
v_gene: TRBV19

CDR3nt: TGTGCCAGCAGTGGGGCAAGGGGCCCTTACAATGAGCAGTTCTTC
CDR3aa: CASSGARGPYNEQFF
d_gene: -
j_gene: TRBJ2-1
abundance: -
v_gene: TRBV2

CDR3nt: TGTGCCAGCAGTTTGGGACTCGCACCCCACAATGAGCAGTTCTTC
CDR3aa: CASSLGLAPHNEQFF
d_gene: -
j_gene: TRBJ2-1
abundance: -
v_gene: TRBV27

CDR3nt: TGTGCCAGCAGGGAGATCAATGAGCAGTTCTTC
CDR3aa: CASREINEQFF
d_gene: -
j_gene: TRBJ2-1
abundance: -
v_gene: TRBV6-5

CDR3nt: TGTGCCAGCAGCTTATCACGGGGGACTGAAGCTTTCTTT
CDR3aa: CASSLSRGTEAFF
d_gene: -
j_gene: TRBJ1-1
abundance: once
v_gene: TRBV7-9

CDR3nt: TGTGCCAGCAGTTCTCCGGGACAGGGAACCCCCTACGAGCAGTACTTC
CDR3aa: CASSSPGQGTPYEQYF
d_gene: TRBD1
j_gene: TRBJ2-7
abundance: -
v_gene: TRBV28

CDR3nt: TGTGCCAGTTCCCCCACAGAAGGTTATAATTCACCCCTCCACTTT
CDR3aa: CASSPTEGYNSPLHF
d_gene: -
j_gene: TRBJ1-6
abundance: -
v_gene: TRBV19

CDR3nt: TGTGCCAGCAGCTTTTCTAGACCAAGCGGGGGCACGAACACCGGGGAGCTGTTTTTT
CDR3aa: CASSFSRPSGGTNTGELFF
d_gene: TRBD2
j_gene: TRBJ2-2
abundance: -
v_gene: TRBV7-2

CDR3nt: TGTGCCTGGAGTGCCTTGAGGCCCAATCAGCCCCAGCATTTT
CDR3aa: CAWSALRPNQPQHF
d_gene: -
j_gene: TRBJ1-5
abundance: -
v_gene: TRBV30

CDR3nt: TGTGCCATCCCCCCGAGGCGGGGGCCCTCGTCAGGTGGGGAGCTGTTTTTT
CDR3aa: CAIPPRRGPSSGGELFF
d_gene: -
j_gene: TRBJ2-2
abundance: -
v_gene: TRBV10-3

CDR3nt: TGTGCCAGCAGCTGGGACCGGGGAACTGAAGCTTTCTTT
CDR3aa: CASSWDRGTEAFF
d_gene: -
j_gene: TRBJ1-1
abundance: -
v_gene: TRBV11-3

CDR3nt: TGTGCCAGCAGTGTGGAGGGGGTAGGCGAGCAGTACTTC
CDR3aa: CASSVEGVGEQYF
d_gene: -
j_gene: TRBJ2-7
abundance: -
v_gene: TRBV2

CDR3nt: TGTGCCAGCAGCCGGGACGATTCTCAAGAGACCCAGTACTTC
CDR3aa: CASSRDDSQETQYF
d_gene: -
j_gene: TRBJ2-5
abundance: -
v_gene: TRBV6-5

CDR3nt: TGTGCCAGCAGTTGGACGGGAGACGGCAATCAGCCCCAGCATTTT
CDR3aa: CASSWTGDGNQPQHF
d_gene: -
j_gene: TRBJ1-5
abundance: -
v_gene: TRBV5-5

CDR3nt: TGTGCCAGCAGCGTAACGGACACTGAAGCTTTCTTT
CDR3aa: CASSVTDTEAFF
d_gene: -
j_gene: TRBJ1-1
abundance: -
v_gene: TRBV9

CDR3nt: TGTGCCAGCAGCTTAGCTCAGGGTGTGAACACTGAAGCTTTCTTT
CDR3aa: CASSLAQGVNTEAFF
d_gene: -
j_gene: TRBJ1-1
abundance: -
v_gene: TRBV7-7

CDR3nt: TGTGCCAGCAGCCCCTGGGTGCCCCTGGGCACAGATACGCAGTATTTT
CDR3aa: CASSPWVPLGTDTQYF
d_gene: -
j_gene: TRBJ2-3
abundance: -
v_gene: TRBV7-9

CDR3nt: TGTGCCAGCAGCCAAGGGGACAGGCTTGATCATGGCAATCAGCCCCAGCATTTT
CDR3aa: CASSQGDRLDHGNQPQHF
d_gene: TRBD1
j_gene: TRBJ1-5
abundance: -
v_gene: TRBV4-2

CDR3nt: TGTGCCAGCAGCCCCGACCCGACAGGGACCCATGGCTACACCTTC
CDR3aa: CASSPDPTGTHGYTF
d_gene: TRBD1
j_gene: TRBJ1-2
abundance: few
v_gene: TRBV6-5

CDR3nt: TGCGCCAGCAGTCAAGGGGACAGGGCGTATGAAAAACTGTTTTTT
CDR3aa: CASSQGDRAYEKLFF
d_gene: TRBD1
j_gene: TRBJ1-4
abundance: -
v_gene: TRBV23-1

CDR3nt: TGTGCCAGCAGTCCGGGACTAGCGGGAGGAAGGGTCGGCGGGGAGCTGTTTTTT
CDR3aa: CASSPGLAGGRVGGELFF
d_gene: TRBD2
j_gene: TRBJ2-2
abundance: -
v_gene: TRBV2